Each of the 26 T cell receptor beta chains below was sequenced from the same sample in a study of blood T cell repertoires in COVID-19. Clones were sequenced by immunoSEQ multiplex PCR, and TCRdb holds only the in-frame ones, with some missing. The sample yields fewer than 450,000 clones, approximately 84% seen once. Material for sequencing was PBMCs or T cells enriched from blood (not recorded which). The receptor source for this set is a young woman who had recovered from COVID-19.

The gene calls are TRBV4-3 and TRBJ2-7; a possible D gene is TRBD2 (6 bases). The CDR3 loop spans 16 amino acids. Trimming removed 0 bases from V and 4 bases from J, with 16 bases in between. Per germline, CDR1 LGHNA and CDR2 YSLEER. CDR3 sequence: CASSQDLFSRDYEQYF. The CDR3 bases are TGCGCCAGCAGCCAAGACCTCTTCTCGCGGGATTACGAGCAGTACTTC.

The chain recombines TRBV6-5 with TRBJ2-6, with D uncertain. Per germline, CDR1 MNHEY and CDR2 SVGAGI. V lost 0 bases and J 1 base, leaving 4 bases between the germline ends. CDR3 length: 15 residues. CDR3 sequence (DNA): TGTGCCAGCAGTTACTCCGGTTCTGGGGCCAACGTCCTGACTTTC. Protein: CASSYSGSGANVLTF.

CDR3 protein: CASSYSPGQGGSTEAFF. In nucleotides, the CDR3 is TGTGCCAGCAGTTACTCGCCGGGACAGGGAGGGAGCACTGAAGCTTTCTTT. This chain joins TRBV6-2 or TRBV6-3 and TRBJ1-1; 9 nucleotides align to TRBD1. This CDR3 has 17 residues. Germline V gene sequence: CDR1 MNHEY, CDR2 SVGEGT. The V segment lost 0 bases and the J segment 4 bases; nucleotides outside the gene matches: 9.

This chain connects TRBV18 to TRBJ2-5; D possibly corresponds to TRBD2 (6 bases). The CDR3 contains 15 residues. The ends were cut back, 2 bases at V and 2 bases at J, with 12 bases in the middle. Germline V gives CDR1 KGHSH, CDR2 LQKENI. The CDR3 DNA follows: TGTGCCAGCTCACCAGGGTCGGAGGGTCAAGAGACCCAGTACTTC. Its translation: CASSPGSEGQETQYF.

This clone appeared once. The chain is built from TRBV18 and TRBJ1-2; D not certain. The CDR3 runs 16 residues. The V end was cut by 4 bases, the J end by 0 bases, with 15 bases between. Germline lookup yields CDR1 KGHSH and CDR2 LQKENI. CDR3 DNA: TGTGCCAGCTCACGGCTAAAGCCGGAGGCTAACTATGGCTACACCTTC. Encoded protein: CASSRLKPEANYGYTF.

This rearrangement joins TRBV3-1 (or the pseudogene TRBV3-2) to TRBJ1-2; TRBD1 is a possible D gene (6 bases). From germline, CDR1 is LGHDT and CDR2 YNNKEL (reference sequence). The CDR3 has 14 residues. Trimming pared 5 bases from V and 7 bases from J, leaving 17 bases between. CDR3 sequence (DNA): TGTGCCAGCAGCGGCGCTCAGGGGAATGGTGGCTACACCTTC. Encoded protein: CASSGAQGNGGYTF.

J is TRBJ2-2 and V is TRBV12-5; a possible D gene is TRBD2 (6 bases). Trimming took 5 bases from V and 5 from J, leaving 15 bases between them. CDR1 is LGHNT, CDR2 FRNRAP, per germline. There are 15 residues in the CDR3. The CDR3 reads CASGGEAGGTGELFF. The DNA for the CDR3 is TGTGCTAGTGGTGGGGAGGCCGGGGGAACCGGGGAGCTGTTTTTT.

The chain combines TRBV24-1 with TRBJ2-1; unclear D gene. This CDR3 is built from 14 residues. CDR1 is KGHDR, CDR2 SFDVKD, per germline. Trimming cost V 6 bases and J 4 bases, with 12 bases left between them. CDR3 protein: CATSHTGSYNEQFF. As DNA, the CDR3 is TGTGCCACCAGTCATACCGGGTCTTACAATGAGCAGTTCTTC.

This clone was found a few times. V gene TRBV9 combines with J gene TRBJ2-5, with a tentative D call TRBD2 (5 bases). V lost 3 bases and J lost 0, with 9 bases in between. This CDR3 contains 14 residues. The germline V gene encodes CDR1 SGDLS and CDR2 YYNGEE. The CDR3 loop reads CASSDGVYQETQYF. The CDR3 DNA reads TGTGCCAGCAGCGACGGGGTGTACCAAGAGACCCAGTACTTC.

This chain uses TRBV7-9 with TRBJ1-1, with D perhaps matching TRBD1 (6 bases). Trimming pared 1 base from V and 1 base from J, leaving 7 bases between. CDR1 is SEHNR, CDR2 FQNEAQ, per germline (reference sequence). The CDR3 is made up of 14 amino acids. CDR3 sequence (DNA): TGTGCCAGCAGCTTAGAAGGGGGGAACACTGAAGCTTTCTTT. Amino acids: CASSLEGGNTEAFF.

V usage is TRBV30 and J usage is TRBJ2-5, with 16 bases fitting TRBD2. Germline V gives CDR1 GTSNPN, CDR2 SVGIG (reference sequence). Losses at the gene ends were 3 bases for V and 6 bases for J; bases not matched to a gene: 7. There are 16 residues in the CDR3. This CDR3 reads CAWSPWGLAGGKTQYF. CDR3 DNA sequence: TGTGCCTGGAGCCCATGGGGACTAGCGGGGGGGAAGACCCAGTACTTC.

The chain recombines TRBV7-2 with TRBJ1-2; possibly TRBD1 for D (6 bases). The V end was cut by 2 bases, the J end by 1 base, with 11 bases between. Germline assignment: CDR1 SGHTA and CDR2 FQGNSA. This CDR3 is built from 15 residues. As DNA, the CDR3 is TGTGCCAGCAGCTTATACAGGGCCGATAACTATGGCTACACCTTC. Amino acids: CASSLYRADNYGYTF. The full variable domain, rest sourced from reference TRBV7-2 and TRBJ1-2, is GAGVSQSPSNKVTEKGKDVELRCDPISGHTALYWYRQSLGQGLEFLIYFQGNSAPDKSGLPSDRFSAERTGGSVSTLTIQRTQQEDSAVYLCASSLYRADNYGYTFGSGTRLTVV.

V is TRBV5-6 and J is TRBJ1-2; D unclear. Trimming cost V 3 bases and J 1 base, with 13 bases left between them. This CDR3 spans 15 amino acids. Germline V gene sequence: CDR1 SGHDT, CDR2 YYEEEE. CDR3 in DNA: TGTGCCAGCAGCTCGACGCGGGGAAATAACTATGGCTACACCTTC. This sequence encodes CASSSTRGNNYGYTF.

The rearrangement uses TRBV11-2 and TRBJ2-3; TRBD2 matches at 9 bases. This CDR3 comprises 15 residues. Germline V lookup: CDR1 SGHAT, CDR2 FQNNGV. Trimming cost V 0 bases and J 7 bases; bases outside gene matches: 5. The CDR3 spells CASSLESGGLYTQYF. The CDR3 DNA reads TGTGCCAGCAGCTTAGAAAGCGGGGGGCTATATACGCAGTATTTT.

The V call is TRBV27, the J call TRBJ2-1; 10 bases fit TRBD2. This CDR3 comprises 16 residues. Trimming at V came to 7 bases and at J to 6 bases, leaving 12 bases not matched to a gene. CDR1 is MNHEY and CDR2 is SMNVEV in the germline V gene (reference sequence). This chain's CDR3 is CASNPLLAGDINEQFF. As DNA, the CDR3 is TGTGCCAGCAACCCCCTTCTAGCGGGGGACATCAATGAGCAGTTCTTC.

V usage is TRBV4-1 and J usage is TRBJ2-7; TRBD2 might be the D (5 bases). Germline CDR1 and CDR2: MGHRA and YSYEKL. The CDR3 has 15 residues. V was cut by 2 bases and J by 3 bases, with 14 bases left in between. CDR3 sequence reads: CASSQNLGSGYEQYF. Written as DNA, the CDR3 is TGCGCCAGCAGCCAAAATTTGGGGAGCGGCTACGAGCAGTACTTC.

This chain connects TRBV4-3 to TRBJ2-3; 9 nucleotides match TRBD2. V shed 4 bases, J shed 2 bases, and the junction held 7 bases outside the gene matches. This CDR3 comprises 16 residues. Germline loops: CDR1 LGHNA, CDR2 YSLEER. The CDR3 reads CASSRGLAPDTDTQYF. As DNA, the CDR3 is TGCGCCAGCAGCCGAGGACTAGCGCCTGACACAGATACGCAGTATTTT.

This clone occurred a few times. This chain connects TRBV9 to TRBJ1-1; 8 nucleotides match TRBD1. This CDR3 contains 16 residues. CDR1 SGDLS and CDR2 YYNGEE come from the germline V gene. Trimming cost V 0 bases and J 4 bases; bases outside gene matches: 8. The DNA for the CDR3 is TGTGCCAGCAGCGTAGCACCGTTACAGGGGGGCACTGAAGCTTTCTTT. Amino acids: CASSVAPLQGGTEAFF.

The genes are TRBV11-2 and TRBJ2-1, with 7 positions matching TRBD1. CDR1 SGHAT and CDR2 FQNNGV come from the germline V gene. This CDR3 has 13 residues. Trimming at V came to 5 bases and at J to 9 bases, leaving 7 bases not matched to a gene. This CDR3 is CASSIGTEGEQFF. The DNA of the CDR3 is TGTGCCAGCAGCATAGGGACAGAGGGTGAGCAGTTCTTC.

The gene calls are TRBV7-6 and TRBJ2-1, with 7 bases fitting TRBD1. The germline gives CDR1 SGHVS, CDR2 FNYEAQ. Trimming took 5 bases from V and 3 from J; bases not matched to a gene: 7. This CDR3 is built from 15 residues. This CDR3 is CASSDGTVSYNEQFF. The CDR3 coding sequence is TGTGCCAGCAGCGACGGGACAGTGAGCTACAATGAGCAGTTCTTC.

The V call is TRBV2, the J call TRBJ1-1, with 7 bases matching TRBD1. The length of the CDR3 is 15 residues. Germline values: CDR1 SNHLY, CDR2 FYNNEI. The V segment lost 0 bases and the J segment 4 bases; nucleotides outside the gene matches: 5. CDR3 sequence reads: CASSEAAGGITEAFF. CDR3 in DNA: TGTGCCAGCAGTGAAGCAGCAGGGGGAATCACTGAAGCTTTCTTT.

The gene calls are TRBV11-2 and TRBJ1-2, with no clear D. Germline V CDR1 and CDR2: SGHAT, FQNNGV. The CDR3 is 14 amino acids. Trimming pared 1 base from V and 4 bases from J, leaving 10 bases between. The CDR3, as DNA: TGTGCCAGCAGCTTAGGGGCGGGAGGCTATGGCTACACCTTC. It yields the protein CASSLGAGGYGYTF.

V is TRBV7-9 and J is TRBJ1-5; D not certain. This CDR3 comprises 10 residues. CDR1 and CDR2 from the germline V gene are SEHNR and FQNEAQ (reference sequence). The CDR3: CAAGNQPQHF. The DNA of the CDR3 is TGTGCGGCCGGGAATCAGCCCCAGCATTTT.

The CDR3 region is CASSHPVPRVSGNTIYF. The CDR3 DNA reads as TGTGCCAGCAGCCACCCAGTCCCCAGGGTTTCTGGAAACACCATATATTTT. The gene calls are TRBV7-2 and TRBJ1-3, with D possibly TRBD1 on 5 matching bases. The CDR3 totals 17 residues. Germline V lookup: CDR1 SGHTA, CDR2 FQGNSA. The germline V and J ends were trimmed by 5 bases and 1 base, with 18 bases remaining between them.

This rearrangement joins TRBV5-8 to TRBJ1-1; D is unclear. V dropped 4 bases and J dropped 10 bases, with 11 bases sitting between them. The CDR3 is 11 amino acids. Germline lookup yields CDR1 SGHTS and CDR2 YDEGEE. CDR3 nucleotides: TGTGCCAGCAGCCCCGAGGGTGGAGCTTTCTTT. This translates into CASSPEGGAFF.

The V call is TRBV28, the J call TRBJ1-1, with a possible D match to TRBD1 (5 bases). Germline values: CDR1 MDHEN, CDR2 SYDVKM. V was cut by 6 bases and J by 7 bases, with 12 bases left in between. CDR3 length equals 12 residues. The CDR3, as DNA: TGTGCCAGCAGAGCCTTCAGGGTTGAAGCTTTCTTT. It codes for CASRAFRVEAFF.